This T cell receptor beta chain appears in the sequencing data of a study of cytomegalovirus exposure and HLA in healthy donors. Losses at the gene ends were 1 base for V and 5 bases for J; bases not matched to a gene: 8. Per germline, CDR1 SGHAT and CDR2 FQNNGV. The CDR3 consists of 16 residues. Study-wide results and limits: Immune exposure was documented only through CMV serostatus.

For this clone: As yet, its antigen is unknown.

Vbeta (60) and Jbeta (13) primers were used in the PCR. Assay: immunoSEQ multiplex PCR; the TCRdb copy retains only in-frame clones and omits some. The sample includes tens of thousands of clones, 80% of them seen just once. This clonotype was obtained from a man aged 45-60 years in good health and CMV-seropositive. The rearrangement uses TRBV11-2 and TRBJ1-5; TRBD1 matches at 7 bases. Specimen: PBMCs. CDR3 region: CASSLGRTGGYQPQHF. CDR3 bases: TGTGCCAGCAGCTTAGGCCGGACAGGCGGCTATCAGCCCCAGCATTTT.